Listed here is a single T cell receptor (beta chain). The germline V gene encodes CDR1 SNHLY and CDR2 FYNNEI. V lost 10 bases to trimming and J lost 6 bases; unmatched junction nucleotides: 12. There are 13 residues in the CDR3. This sample is drawn from a study of cytomegalovirus exposure and HLA in healthy donors. 13 Jbeta primers and 60 Vbeta primers were used for the PCR. The assay was immunoSEQ multiplex PCR, and TCRdb's table has in-frame clones only and misses some. The data show about 140,000 clones, 70% to 80% seen once. This receptor was taken from a female donor in good health and CMV-seronegative. The sequenced material came from PBMCs. The V gene is TRBV2, the J gene TRBJ2-7; 7 nucleotides line up with TRBD1. The CDR3 protein is CATTGTVTGEQYF. The CDR3 nucleotides are TGTGCCACCACCGGGACAGTGACGGGCGAGCAGTACTTC.